Listed below are T cell receptor beta chains from one sample, sequenced in a study of blood T cell repertoires in COVID-19. Sequencing was performed with immunoSEQ multiplex PCR; in TCRdb, only in-frame clones are kept and a portion is missing. The table includes just under 300,000 clones, about 88% detected once. Sequenced: peripheral blood. These receptors were taken from a man aged 70 or older with acute or convalescent COVID-19. CDR3s include the opening cysteine and the closing phenylalanine or tryptophan. Clone size is not always given. Where it is, it says once, few, many or a class for expanded clones.

size	J	V	CDR3
NA	TRBJ2-5	TRBV5-1	CASSAGLEETQYF
NA	TRBJ2-3	TRBV11-2	CASSTGWGTDTQYF
few	TRBJ1-2	TRBV28	CATQRDRVGYGYTF
NA	TRBJ2-5	TRBV7-9	CASSLGGPETQYF
NA	TRBJ1-1	TRBV18	CASSKLSATTPGTEAFF
once	TRBJ1-1	TRBV7-2	CASSLGPPGGHTEAFF
few	TRBJ1-6	TRBV5-4	CASSSPGTGGRSPLHF
NA	TRBJ1-1	TRBV7-2	CASSLGGTFSEAFF
NA	TRBJ2-1	TRBV11-3	CASSAGSGKGAYNEQFF
NA	TRBJ2-1	TRBV6-5	CASSYRYANEQFF
NA	TRBJ2-3	TRBV2	CASSRTSGGDRGTDTQYF
NA	TRBJ2-1	TRBV7-2	CASSPPSGIGYNEQFF
NA	TRBJ1-2	TRBV3-1/TRBV3-2	CASSQYQGSAYGYTF
NA	TRBJ2-1	TRBV28	CASSLPPREQFF
NA	TRBJ2-3	TRBV29-1	CSVATVQDTQYF
NA	TRBJ1-5	TRBV6-2/TRBV6-3	CASSWRTNQPQHF
NA	TRBJ2-3	TRBV3-1/TRBV3-2	CASSQDVRGTWYF
NA	TRBJ2-7	TRBV6-2/TRBV6-3	CASSYSLGTSGTYEQYF
NA	TRBJ2-7	TRBV3-1/TRBV3-2	CASSPGVNSYEQYF
once	TRBJ2-5	TRBV2	CASREGTSAETQYF
NA	TRBJ1-5	TRBV19	CASNTGVINQPQHF
NA	TRBJ2-5	TRBV5-4	CASSFDRGGETQYF
NA	TRBJ1-2	TRBV29-1	CSVEESGGSRYTF
NA	TRBJ2-7	TRBV29-1	CSVRTGGAYEQYF
NA	TRBJ2-1	TRBV25-1	CASSGLLAGSNEQFF
NA	TRBJ2-1	TRBV4-3	CASSQEIPGLAGVGGSYNEQFF
once	TRBJ2-3	TRBV5-1	CASSRRGGDTQYF
NA	TRBJ2-3	TRBV30	CAWSGLLAGGADTQYF
NA	TRBJ2-3	TRBV7-8	CASSFARDTQYF
few	TRBJ1-6	TRBV27	CASSLWGRVDLNSPLHF
once	TRBJ2-1	TRBV5-6	CASRLAGNNEQFF
NA	TRBJ2-1	TRBV6-5	CASRTSGGYNEQFF
once	TRBJ1-5	TRBV5-5	CASSSGTSNQPQHF
NA	TRBJ2-4	TRBV3-1/TRBV3-2	CASSHLTGGAKNIQYF
NA	TRBJ1-2	TRBV11-2	CASSLGQGTGGYTF
once	TRBJ1-4	TRBV7-2	CASSLGGDNEKLFF
few	TRBJ1-2	TRBV12-3/TRBV12-4	CASSFGNYGYTF
NA	TRBJ1-6	TRBV7-2	CASSSLGSPLHF
once	TRBJ2-1	TRBV6-5	CASSYGAGPYNEQFF
NA	TRBJ2-5	TRBV30	CACRKDRGLLETQYF
once	TRBJ1-2	TRBV7-2	CASSFVNYGYTF
NA	TRBJ1-2	TRBV5-8	CASSPKGPQGNYGYTF
NA	TRBJ2-2	TRBV4-3	CASSQARVRNTGELFF
NA	TRBJ2-1	TRBV30	CAWSTTANEQFF
NA	TRBJ2-5	TRBV5-6	CASSSWGTIQETQYF
few	TRBJ2-3	TRBV28	CASSFARSTDTQYF
NA	TRBJ1-3	TRBV7-2	CASSLGTGRNTIYF
NA	TRBJ2-5	TRBV5-5	CASSRGGTSGQETQYF
NA	TRBJ1-2	TRBV6-2/TRBV6-3	CASSYEGVYGYTF
NA	TRBJ2-1	TRBV15	CATGTSGLNEQFF
NA	TRBJ1-3	TRBV11-2	CASSLAGISGNTIYF
NA	TRBJ1-1	TRBV3-1/TRBV3-2	CASSPISGMGTEAFF
NA	TRBJ1-1	TRBV6-2/TRBV6-3	CASSYGGENTEAFF
NA	TRBJ2-2	TRBV4-3	CASRKTSGSPGELFF
NA	TRBJ1-2	TRBV3-1/TRBV3-2	CASSVQGYGYTF
NA	TRBJ2-1	TRBV29-1	CSVSGTGENEQFF
NA	TRBJ2-5	TRBV7-9	CASSFPGGRMTQYF